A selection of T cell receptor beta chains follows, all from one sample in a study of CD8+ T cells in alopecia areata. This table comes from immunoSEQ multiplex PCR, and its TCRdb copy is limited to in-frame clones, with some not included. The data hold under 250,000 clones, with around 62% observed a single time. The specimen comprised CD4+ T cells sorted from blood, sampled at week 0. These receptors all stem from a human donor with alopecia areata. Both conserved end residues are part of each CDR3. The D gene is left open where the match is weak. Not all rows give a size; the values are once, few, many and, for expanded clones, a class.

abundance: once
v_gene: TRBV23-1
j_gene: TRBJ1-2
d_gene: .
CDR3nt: TGCGCCACCGGGCCTCTATATGGCTACACCTTC
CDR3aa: CATGPLYGYTF

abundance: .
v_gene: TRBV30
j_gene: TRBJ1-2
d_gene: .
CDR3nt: TGTGCCTGGAGTGTAAGGAAACGAAGCGGCTACACCTTC
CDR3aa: CAWSVRKRSGYTF

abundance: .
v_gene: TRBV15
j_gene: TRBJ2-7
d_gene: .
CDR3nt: TGTGCCACCAGCACGTTTACGGCGGAGAGCTCCTACGAGCAGTACTTC
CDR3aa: CATSTFTAESSYEQYF

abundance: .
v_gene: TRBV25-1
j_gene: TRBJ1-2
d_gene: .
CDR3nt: TGTGCCAGCAGTGAACTTTATGGCTACACCTTC
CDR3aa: CASSELYGYTF

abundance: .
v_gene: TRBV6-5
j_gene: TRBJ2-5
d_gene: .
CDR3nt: TGTGCCAGCAGTTACACCGGGCCCAGGGGGACCCAGTACTTC
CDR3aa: CASSYTGPRGTQYF

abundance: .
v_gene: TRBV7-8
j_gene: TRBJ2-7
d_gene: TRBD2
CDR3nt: TGTGCCAGCAACCCACGGGGACTAGCGGGGGAGGAGCAGTACTTC
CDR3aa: CASNPRGLAGEEQYF

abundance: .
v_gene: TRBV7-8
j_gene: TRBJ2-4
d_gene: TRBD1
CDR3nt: TGTGCCAGCAGCTTCGACAGGGTTCCCAAAAACATTCAGTACTTC
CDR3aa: CASSFDRVPKNIQYF

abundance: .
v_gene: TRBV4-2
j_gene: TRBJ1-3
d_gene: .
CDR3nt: TGTGCCAGCAGCCAAGACACAGGGCGGCCTGGAAACACCATATATTTT
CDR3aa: CASSQDTGRPGNTIYF

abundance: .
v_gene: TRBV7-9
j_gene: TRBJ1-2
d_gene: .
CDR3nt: TGTGCCACTAGGCCGGGCGGCTATGGCTACACCTTC
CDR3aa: CATRPGGYGYTF

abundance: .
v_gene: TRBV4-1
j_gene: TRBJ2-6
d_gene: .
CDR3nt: TGCGCCAGCAGCCAGGGACTCTCTGGGGCCAACGTCCTGACTTTC
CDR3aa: CASSQGLSGANVLTF